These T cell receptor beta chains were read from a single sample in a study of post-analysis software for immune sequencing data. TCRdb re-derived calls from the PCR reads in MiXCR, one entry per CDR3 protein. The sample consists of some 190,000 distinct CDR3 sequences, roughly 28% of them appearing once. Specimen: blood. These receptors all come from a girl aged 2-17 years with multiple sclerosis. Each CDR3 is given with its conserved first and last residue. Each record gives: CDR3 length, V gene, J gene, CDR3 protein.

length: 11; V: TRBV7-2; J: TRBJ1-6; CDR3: CASSFGAALHF
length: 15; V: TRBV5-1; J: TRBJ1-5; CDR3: CASSPDPGGLGPQHF
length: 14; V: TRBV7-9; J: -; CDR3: CASSPRLAGETQYF
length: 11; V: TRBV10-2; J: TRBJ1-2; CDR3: CASTGVRGYTF
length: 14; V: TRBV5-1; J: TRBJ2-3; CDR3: CASSSDTSTDTQYF
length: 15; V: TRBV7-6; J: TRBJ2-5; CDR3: CASRAQTTLGETQYF
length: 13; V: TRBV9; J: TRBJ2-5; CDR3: CASSVGDKETQYF
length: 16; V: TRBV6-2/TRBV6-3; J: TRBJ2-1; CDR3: CASSYEGQGRKNEQFF
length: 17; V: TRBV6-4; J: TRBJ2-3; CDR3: CASSSTLVRVDTDTQYF
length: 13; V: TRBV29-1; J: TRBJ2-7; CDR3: CSGRRGGSDEQYF
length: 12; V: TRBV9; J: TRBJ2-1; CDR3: CASSLPPIEQFF
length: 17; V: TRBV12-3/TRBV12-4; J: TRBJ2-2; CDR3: CASSLRSLAGHTGELFF
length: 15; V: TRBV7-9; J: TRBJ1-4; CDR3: CASSLCQGICEKLFF
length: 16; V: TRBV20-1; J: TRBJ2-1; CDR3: CSVRWWGHDSYNEQFF
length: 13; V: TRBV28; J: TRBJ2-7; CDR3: CATKQVVPYEQYF
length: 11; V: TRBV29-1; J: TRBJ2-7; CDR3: CSVERSSEQYF
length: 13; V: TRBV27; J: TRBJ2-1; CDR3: CATKRSGRDEQFF
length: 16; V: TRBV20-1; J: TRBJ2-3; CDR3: CSARARMVGGTDTQYF
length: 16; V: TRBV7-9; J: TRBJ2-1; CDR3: CASSLALASGYNEQFF